Below, 3 T cell receptor beta chains from the same sample are listed, as sequenced in a study of cytomegalovirus exposure and HLA in healthy donors. Both 60 Vbeta primers and 13 Jbeta primers went into the PCR. Clones were read by immunoSEQ multiplex PCR, and TCRdb kept only the in-frame ones, dropping some. The table records 150,000 or so clones, less than 90% of them present only once. Sequencing input: PBMCs. These receptors were taken from a woman between 18 and 29 years old in good health and CMV-seronegative.

The genes are TRBV2 and TRBJ1-5; D perhaps matches TRBD1 (5 bases). V was trimmed by 6 bases and J by 8 bases, leaving 17 bases between them. CDR1 and CDR2 from the germline V gene are SNHLY and FYNNEI. The CDR3 has 14 residues. The CDR3 nucleotides read TGTGCCAGCAGCCCCTTCACAGGACCCGAGCCCCAGCATTTT. Translating it yields CASSPFTGPEPQHF.

This clone appeared a single time. J is TRBJ2-1 and V is TRBV7-6; 12 bases fit TRBD2. Germline values: CDR1 SGHVS, CDR2 FNYEAQ. V lost 5 bases to trimming and J lost 10 bases; unmatched junction nucleotides: 15. CDR3 length: 17 amino acids. CDR3 nucleotide sequence: TGTGCCAGCAGCCCGCGGGCTAGCGGGAGGGCCGCTGGAGAGCAGTTCTTC. Translation: CASSPRASGRAAGEQFF.

J is TRBJ2-1 and V is TRBV11-3; TRBD1 agrees at 8 bases. With 5 bases clipped from V and 4 bases from J, the junction kept 1 base outside the gene matches. Per the germline V gene, CDR1 is SGHNT and CDR2 is YENEEA. This CDR3 contains 13 residues. As DNA, the CDR3 is TGTGCCAGCAGCCGACAGGGGTACAATGAGCAGTTCTTC. This translates into CASSRQGYNEQFF. Drawing the rest from reference TRBV11-3 and TRBJ2-1, the complete variable domain is EAGVVQSPRYKIIEKKQPVAFWCNPISGHNTLYWYLQNLGQGPELLIRYENEEAVDDSQLPKDRFSAERLKGVDSTLKIQPAELGDSAVYLCASSRQGYNEQFFGPGTRLTVL.